One TCR beta chain is described in this entry. The data stem from a study of PD-1 blockade in classical Hodgkin lymphoma. The assay was immunoSEQ multiplex PCR, and TCRdb's table has in-frame clones only and misses some. Among 4,000 to 6,000 clones listed, about 65% were seen once. The time point is: cycle 4 day 1 (C4D1), after 5 to 7 weeks of nivolumab. All trial patients relapsed after autologous stem cell transplantation. Isolated CD8+ T cells were derived from thawed PBMCs through magnetic negative selection. Trimming stripped 7 bases from V and 4 bases from J, with 13 bases between. The CDR3 extends over 13 amino acids. Germline loops: CDR1 MDHEN, CDR2 SYDVKM.

The chain couples TRBV28 to TRBJ1-2; D unresolved. This sequence was found in a human donor with classical Hodgkin lymphoma. Here the sequenced sample was CD8+ T cells from blood, taken before the fourth cycle of nivolumab. In DNA, the CDR3 is TGTGCCAGCAACCTGGACTGGGTCTATGGCTACACCTTC. Translated: CASNLDWVYGYTF.